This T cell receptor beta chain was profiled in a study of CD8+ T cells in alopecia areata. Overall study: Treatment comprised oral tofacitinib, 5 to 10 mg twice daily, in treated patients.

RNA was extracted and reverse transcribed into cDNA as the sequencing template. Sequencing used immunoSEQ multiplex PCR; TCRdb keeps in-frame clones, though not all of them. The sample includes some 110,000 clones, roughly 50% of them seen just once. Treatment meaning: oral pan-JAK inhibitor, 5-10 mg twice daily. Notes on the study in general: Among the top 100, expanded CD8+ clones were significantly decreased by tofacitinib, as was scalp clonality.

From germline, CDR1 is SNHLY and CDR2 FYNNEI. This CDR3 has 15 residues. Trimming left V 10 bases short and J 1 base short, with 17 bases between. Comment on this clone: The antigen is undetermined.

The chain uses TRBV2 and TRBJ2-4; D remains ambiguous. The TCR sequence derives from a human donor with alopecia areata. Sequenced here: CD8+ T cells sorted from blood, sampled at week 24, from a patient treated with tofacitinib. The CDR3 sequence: CATIPVPGAKNIQYF. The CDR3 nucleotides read TGTGCCACCATACCGGTTCCCGGGGCCAAAAACATTCAGTACTTC. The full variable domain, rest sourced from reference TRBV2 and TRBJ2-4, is EPEVTQTPSHQVTQMGQEVILRCVPISNHLYFYWYRQILGQKVEFLVSFYNNEISEKSEIFDDQFSVERPDGSNFTLKIRSTKLEDSAMYFCATIPVPGAKNIQYFGAGTRLSVL.